The 7 T cell receptor beta chains in this list originate from one sample, sequenced in a study of CD8 T cells in ankylosing spondylitis. TCRdb re-analysed the 5' RACE reads in MiXCR, keeping a single row per CDR3 protein. The profile shows nearly 250,000 distinct CDR3 sequences, approximately 30% of them singletons. The specimen was blood, either unsorted or a sorted T cell fraction (not recorded which). Receptors originate from a male donor with ankylosing spondylitis or in good health (not recorded which).

V usage is TRBV20-1 and J usage is TRBJ1-1, with D hard to call. Per germline, CDR1 DFQATT and CDR2 SNEGSKA (reference sequence). The CDR3 consists of 13 residues. V was trimmed by 3 bases and J by 2 bases, leaving 10 bases between them. In DNA, the CDR3 is TGCAGTGCTAGCTTCGACCCAAACACTGAAGCTTTCTTT. Translated: CSASFDPNTEAFF.

This clonotype was seen a few times. CDR3 in DNA: TGTGCCAGCAGCCCAACTAGCGGGGGGGACTCAAACATTCAGTACTTC. Encoded protein: CASSPTSGGDSNIQYF. The gene calls are TRBV27 and TRBJ2-4, with 13 bases identical to TRBD2. The CDR3 length is 16 residues. Trimming at V came to 6 bases and at J to 6 bases, leaving 8 bases not matched to a gene. Germline V lookup: CDR1 MNHEY, CDR2 SMNVEV (reference sequence).

The J gene is TRBJ2-4, the V gene TRBV12-3 or TRBV12-4; 9 nucleotides align to TRBD1. CDR3 length equals 12 residues. The V gene end was trimmed by 5 bases and the J gene end by 8 bases; junction bases not matched to a gene: 1. CDR3 sequence: CASSGDRDIQYF. CDR3 in DNA: TGTGCCAGCAGTGGGGACAGGGACATTCAGTACTTC.

The chain joins TRBV20-1 to TRBJ1-5; no definite D call. The V end lost 1 base, the J end lost 5 bases, and 9 bases lay between the germline ends. The CDR3 is 13 amino acids. CDR1 and CDR2 from the germline V gene are DFQATT and SNEGSKA (reference sequence). Here the CDR3 DNA reads TGCAGTGCTAGAGCCCGCCTAGATCAGCCCCAGCATTTT. This gives the protein CSARARLDQPQHF.

The chain joins TRBV20-1 to TRBJ1-2; D is unclear. CDR3 size: 14 residues. Trimming removed 4 bases at V and 8 bases at J, with 20 bases between. Germline V gene data show CDR1 as DFQATT and CDR2 as SNEGSKA (reference sequence). The CDR3 coding sequence is TGCAGTGCTATCAGACGGGCATATCCGCCCGGCTACACCTTC. It specifies CSAIRRAYPPGYTF.

This clonotype showed up just a few times. The chain carries TRBV29-1 and TRBJ1-2; 7 nucleotides line up with TRBD1. CDR1 is SQVTM and CDR2 is ANQGSEA in the germline V gene. The CDR3 has 13 residues. Unmatched junction bases numbered 10, after V lost 6 bases and J lost 6 bases. CDR3 residues: CSVSGGWVHGYTF. Written as DNA, the CDR3 is TGCAGCGTCTCAGGGGGATGGGTCCATGGCTACACCTTC.

This clonotype was detected many times. The J gene is TRBJ1-1, the V gene TRBV20-1; D unclear. The germline V and J ends were trimmed by 1 base and 11 bases, with 8 bases remaining between them. The CDR3 runs 10 residues. From germline, CDR1 is DFQATT and CDR2 SNEGSKA (reference sequence). CDR3 region: CSARVGTAFF. CDR3 DNA sequence: TGCAGTGCTAGAGTGGGAACCGCTTTCTTT.